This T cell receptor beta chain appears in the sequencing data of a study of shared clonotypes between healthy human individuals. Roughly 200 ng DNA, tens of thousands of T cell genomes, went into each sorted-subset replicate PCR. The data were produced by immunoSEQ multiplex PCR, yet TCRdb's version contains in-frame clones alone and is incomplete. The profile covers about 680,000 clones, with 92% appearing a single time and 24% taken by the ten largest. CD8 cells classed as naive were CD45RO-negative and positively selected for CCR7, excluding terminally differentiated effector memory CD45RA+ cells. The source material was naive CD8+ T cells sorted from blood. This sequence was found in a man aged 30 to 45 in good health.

The CDR3, as DNA: TGTGCCAGCAGCGTAGAAGGTGGGAGTCCCTACAATGAGCAGTTCTTC. Protein sequence: CASSVEGGSPYNEQFF. This sequence joins TRBV9 and TRBJ2-1, with a possible D match to TRBD2 (5 bases). Trimming cost V 0 bases and J 2 bases, with 12 bases left between them. Germline-derived CDR1 and CDR2 are SGDLS and YYNGEE. The CDR3 sequence is 16 residues long.